This TCR beta chain was recorded in a study of T cells in Graves' hyperthyroidism and ophthalmopathy. The investigators amplified TCR beta CDR3 regions from RNA transcripts. First-round RT-PCR with HTBI primers amplified the TCR CDR3 region. Each CDR3 protein gets one entry after TCRdb re-called the multiplex PCR reads with MiXCR. The table has some 600,000 distinct CDR3 sequences, 46% seen once; the top ten hold just over 8%. Source material: peripheral blood or thyroid tissue (not recorded which). This TCR was sampled from a woman aged 18-29 years with Graves' hyperthyroidism.

The CDR3 region is CSLLGDTQYF. CDR3 nucleotide sequence: TGCAGTCTCCTAGGAGATACGCAGTATTTT. The rearrangement links TRBV29-1 to TRBJ2-3; no firm D call. This CDR3 is built from 10 residues. Per the germline V gene, CDR1 is SQVTM and CDR2 is ANQGSEA.